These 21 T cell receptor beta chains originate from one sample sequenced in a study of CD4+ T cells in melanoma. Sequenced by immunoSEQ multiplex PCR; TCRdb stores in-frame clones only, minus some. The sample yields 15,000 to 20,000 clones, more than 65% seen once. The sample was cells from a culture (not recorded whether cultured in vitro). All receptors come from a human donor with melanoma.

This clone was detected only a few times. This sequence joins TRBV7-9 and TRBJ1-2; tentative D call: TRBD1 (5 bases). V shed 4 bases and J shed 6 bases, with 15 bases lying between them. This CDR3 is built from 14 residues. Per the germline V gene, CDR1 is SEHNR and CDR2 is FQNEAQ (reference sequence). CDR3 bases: TGTGCCAGCAGCTCTACCGGGACGGAAAATGGCTACACCTTC. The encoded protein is CASSSTGTENGYTF.

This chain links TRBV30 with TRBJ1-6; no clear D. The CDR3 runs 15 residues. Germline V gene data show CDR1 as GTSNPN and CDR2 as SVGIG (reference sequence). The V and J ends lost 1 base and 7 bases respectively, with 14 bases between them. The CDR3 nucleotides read TGTGCCTGGAGTGGACGGTCGCGCCTGAATTCACCCCTCCACTTT. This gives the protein CAWSGRSRLNSPLHF.

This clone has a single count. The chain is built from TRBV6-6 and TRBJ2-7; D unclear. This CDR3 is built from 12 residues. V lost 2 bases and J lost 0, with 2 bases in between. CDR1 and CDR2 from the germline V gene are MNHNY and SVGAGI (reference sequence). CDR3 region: CASSYSSYEQYF. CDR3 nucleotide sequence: TGTGCCAGCAGTTACAGCTCCTACGAGCAGTACTTC.

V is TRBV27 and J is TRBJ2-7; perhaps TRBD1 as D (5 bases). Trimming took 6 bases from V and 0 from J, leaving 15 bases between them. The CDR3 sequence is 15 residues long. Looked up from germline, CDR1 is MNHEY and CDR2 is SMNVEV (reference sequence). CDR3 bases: TGTGCCAGCAGGCCCCAGGGTCCCTACTCCTACGAGCAGTACTTC. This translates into CASRPQGPYSYEQYF.

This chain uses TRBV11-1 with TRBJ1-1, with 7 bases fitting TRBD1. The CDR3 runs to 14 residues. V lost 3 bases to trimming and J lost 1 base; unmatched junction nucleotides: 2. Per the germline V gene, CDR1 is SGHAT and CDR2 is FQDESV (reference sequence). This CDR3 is CASSLDRWNTEAFF. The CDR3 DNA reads TGTGCCAGCAGCTTGGACAGGTGGAACACTGAAGCTTTCTTT.

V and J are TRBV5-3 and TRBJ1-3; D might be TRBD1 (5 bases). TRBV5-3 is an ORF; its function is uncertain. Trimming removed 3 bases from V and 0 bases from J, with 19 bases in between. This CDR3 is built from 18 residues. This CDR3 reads CARSSQTDRYISGNTIYF. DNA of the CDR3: TGTGCCAGAAGCTCCCAGACAGATAGGTACATCTCTGGAAACACCATATATTTT.

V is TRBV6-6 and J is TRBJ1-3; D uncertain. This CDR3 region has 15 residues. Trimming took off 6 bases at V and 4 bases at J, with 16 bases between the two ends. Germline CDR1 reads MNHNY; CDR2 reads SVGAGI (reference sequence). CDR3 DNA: TGTGCCAGCAGAGTTACGTACAGTCCGGGAAACACCATATATTTT. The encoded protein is CASRVTYSPGNTIYF.

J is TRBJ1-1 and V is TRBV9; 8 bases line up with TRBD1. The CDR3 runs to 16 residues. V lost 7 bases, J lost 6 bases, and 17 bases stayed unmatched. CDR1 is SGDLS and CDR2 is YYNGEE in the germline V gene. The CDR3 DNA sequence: TGTGCCAGCCTGGGGGGAATGGGCAGGGGGCGCCCTGAAGCTTTCTTT. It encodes CASLGGMGRGRPEAFF.

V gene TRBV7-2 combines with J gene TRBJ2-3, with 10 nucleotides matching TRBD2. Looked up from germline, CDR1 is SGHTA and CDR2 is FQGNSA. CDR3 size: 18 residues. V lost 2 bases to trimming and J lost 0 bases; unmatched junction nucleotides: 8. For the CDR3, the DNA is TGTGCCAGCAGCTTACTCCCTAGCGGGGGCCTTAGCACAGATACGCAGTATTTT. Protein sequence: CASSLLPSGGLSTDTQYF.

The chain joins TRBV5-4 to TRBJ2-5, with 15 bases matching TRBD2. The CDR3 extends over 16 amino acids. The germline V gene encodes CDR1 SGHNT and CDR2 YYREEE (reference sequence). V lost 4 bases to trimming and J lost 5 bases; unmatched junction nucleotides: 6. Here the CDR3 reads CASSRTSGGARETQYF. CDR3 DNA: TGTGCCAGCAGCCGGACTAGCGGGGGGGCCAGGGAGACCCAGTACTTC.

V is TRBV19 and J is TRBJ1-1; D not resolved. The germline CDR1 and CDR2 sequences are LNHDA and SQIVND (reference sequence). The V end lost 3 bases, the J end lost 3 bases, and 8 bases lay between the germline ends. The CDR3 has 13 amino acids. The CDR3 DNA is TGTGCCAGTAGTATCGGGCAGTACACTGAAGCTTTCTTT. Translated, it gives CASSIGQYTEAFF.

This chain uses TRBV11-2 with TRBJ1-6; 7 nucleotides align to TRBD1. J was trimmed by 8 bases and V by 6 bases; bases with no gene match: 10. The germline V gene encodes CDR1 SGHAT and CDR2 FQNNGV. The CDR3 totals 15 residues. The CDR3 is CASSGTGTAYSPLHF. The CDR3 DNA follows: TGTGCCAGCAGTGGTACCGGGACAGCTTATTCACCCCTCCACTTT.

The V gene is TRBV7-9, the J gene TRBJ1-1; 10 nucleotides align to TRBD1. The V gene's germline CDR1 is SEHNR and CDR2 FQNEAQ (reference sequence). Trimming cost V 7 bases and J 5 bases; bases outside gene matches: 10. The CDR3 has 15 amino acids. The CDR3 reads CASIEKLGQGTEAFF. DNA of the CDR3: TGTGCCAGCATCGAAAAACTGGGACAGGGGACTGAAGCTTTCTTT.

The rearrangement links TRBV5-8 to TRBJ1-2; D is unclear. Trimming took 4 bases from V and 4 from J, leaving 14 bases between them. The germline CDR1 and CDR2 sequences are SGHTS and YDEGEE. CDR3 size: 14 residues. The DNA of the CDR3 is TGTGCCAGCAGCCCACGTCCAGCTTTCTATGGCTACACCTTC. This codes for CASSPRPAFYGYTF.

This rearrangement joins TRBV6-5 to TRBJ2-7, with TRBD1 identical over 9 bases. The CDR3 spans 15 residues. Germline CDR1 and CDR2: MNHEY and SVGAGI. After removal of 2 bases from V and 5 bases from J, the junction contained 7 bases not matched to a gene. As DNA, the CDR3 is TGTGCCAGCAGTTACGCCGGGACAGGGACCCACGAGCAGTACTTC. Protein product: CASSYAGTGTHEQYF.

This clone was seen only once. The CDR3 is CASSWVAGVTGELFF. The CDR3 bases are TGTGCCAGCAGCTGGGTAGCGGGGGTCACCGGGGAGCTGTTTTTT. The chain is built from TRBV7-8 and TRBJ2-2; 9 bases are a match to TRBD2. The trim removed 4 bases at V and 4 bases at J, leaving 4 bases unmatched. Germline V lookup: CDR1 SGHVS, CDR2 FQNEAQ. The CDR3 consists of 15 residues.

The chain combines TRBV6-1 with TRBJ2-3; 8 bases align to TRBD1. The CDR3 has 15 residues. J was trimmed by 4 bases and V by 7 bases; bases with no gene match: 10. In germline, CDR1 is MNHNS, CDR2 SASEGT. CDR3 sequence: CASTRDRGGSDTQYF. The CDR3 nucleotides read TGTGCCAGCACCAGAGACAGGGGAGGTTCAGATACGCAGTATTTT.

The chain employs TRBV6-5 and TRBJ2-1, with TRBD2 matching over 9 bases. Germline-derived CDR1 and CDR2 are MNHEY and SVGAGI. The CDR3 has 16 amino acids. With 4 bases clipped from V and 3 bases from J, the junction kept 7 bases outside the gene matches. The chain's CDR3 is CASSSPGTSIYNEQFF. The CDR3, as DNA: TGTGCCAGCAGTTCCCCCGGGACTAGCATCTACAATGAGCAGTTCTTC.

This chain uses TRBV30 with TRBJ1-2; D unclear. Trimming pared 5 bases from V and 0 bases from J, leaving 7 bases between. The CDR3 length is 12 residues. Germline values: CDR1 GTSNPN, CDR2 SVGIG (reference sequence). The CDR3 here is CAWQGSNYGYTF. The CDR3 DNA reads TGTGCCTGGCAAGGTTCTAACTATGGCTACACCTTC.

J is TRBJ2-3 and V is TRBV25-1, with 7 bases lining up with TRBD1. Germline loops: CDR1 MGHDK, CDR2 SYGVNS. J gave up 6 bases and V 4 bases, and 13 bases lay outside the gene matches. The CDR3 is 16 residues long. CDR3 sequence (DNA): TGTGCCAGCAGTGCCCGGTCAACAGGGGTTGGGGATACGCAGTATTTT. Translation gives CASSARSTGVGDTQYF.

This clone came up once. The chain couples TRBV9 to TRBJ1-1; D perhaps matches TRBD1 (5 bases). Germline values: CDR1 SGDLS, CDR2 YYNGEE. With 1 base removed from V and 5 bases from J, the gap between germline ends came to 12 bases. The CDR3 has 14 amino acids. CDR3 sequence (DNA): TGTGCCAGCAGCGTACGATCAGGGAGTACTGAAGCTTTCTTT. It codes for CASSVRSGSTEAFF.